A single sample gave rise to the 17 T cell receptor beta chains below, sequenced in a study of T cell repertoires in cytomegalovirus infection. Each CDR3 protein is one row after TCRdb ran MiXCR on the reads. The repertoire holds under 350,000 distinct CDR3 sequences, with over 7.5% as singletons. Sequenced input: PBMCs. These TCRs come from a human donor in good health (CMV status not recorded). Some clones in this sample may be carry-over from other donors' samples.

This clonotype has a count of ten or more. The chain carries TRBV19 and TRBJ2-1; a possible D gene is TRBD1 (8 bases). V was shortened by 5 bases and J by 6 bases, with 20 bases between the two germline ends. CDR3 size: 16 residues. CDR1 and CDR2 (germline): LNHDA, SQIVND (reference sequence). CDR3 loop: CASSFHRGTKLNEQFF. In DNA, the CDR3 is TGTGCCAGTAGTTTTCACAGGGGGACTAAGCTCAATGAGCAGTTCTTC. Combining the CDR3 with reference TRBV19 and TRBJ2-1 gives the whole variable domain DGGITQSPKYLFRKEGQNVTLSCEQNLNHDAMYWYRQDPGQGLRLIYYSQIVNDFQKGDIAEGYSVSREKKESFPLTVTSAQKNPTAFYLCASSFHRGTKLNEQFFGPGTRLTVL.

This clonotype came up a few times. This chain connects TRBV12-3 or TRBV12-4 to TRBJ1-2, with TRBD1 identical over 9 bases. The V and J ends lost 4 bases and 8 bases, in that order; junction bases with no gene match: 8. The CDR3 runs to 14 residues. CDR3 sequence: CASSYQQGARGYTF. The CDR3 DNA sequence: TGTGCCAGCAGTTACCAACAGGGGGCTCGAGGCTACACCTTC.

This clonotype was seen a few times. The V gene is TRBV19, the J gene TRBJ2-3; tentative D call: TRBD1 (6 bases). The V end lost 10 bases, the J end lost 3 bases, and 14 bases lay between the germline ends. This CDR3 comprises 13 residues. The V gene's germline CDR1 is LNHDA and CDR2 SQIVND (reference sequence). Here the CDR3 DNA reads TGTGCCACCTTGGACAGCTGGACAGATACGCAGTATTTT. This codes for CATLDSWTDTQYF.

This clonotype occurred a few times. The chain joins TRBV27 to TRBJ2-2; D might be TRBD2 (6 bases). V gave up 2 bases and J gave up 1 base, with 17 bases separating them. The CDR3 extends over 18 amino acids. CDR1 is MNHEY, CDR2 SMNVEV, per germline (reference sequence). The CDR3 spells CASSLNWRAWRNTGELFF. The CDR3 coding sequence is TGTGCCAGCAGTTTAAATTGGAGGGCCTGGAGGAACACCGGGGAGCTGTTTTTT.

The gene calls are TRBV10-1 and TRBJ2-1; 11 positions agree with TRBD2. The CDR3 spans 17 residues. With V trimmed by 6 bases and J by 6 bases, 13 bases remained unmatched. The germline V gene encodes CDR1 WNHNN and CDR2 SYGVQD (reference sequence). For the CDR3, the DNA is TGCGCCAGCAGCAAGGGGTCTAGCGGGAGGCAAGGCAATGAGCAGTTCTTC. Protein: CASSKGSSGRQGNEQFF.

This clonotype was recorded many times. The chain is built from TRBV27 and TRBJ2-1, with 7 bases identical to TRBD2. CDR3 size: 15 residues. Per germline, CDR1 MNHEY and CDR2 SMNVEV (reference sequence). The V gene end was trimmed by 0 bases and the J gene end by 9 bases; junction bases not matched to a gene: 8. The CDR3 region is CASSLSGGEDTEQFF. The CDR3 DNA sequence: TGTGCCAGCAGTTTATCGGGAGGGGAAGACACTGAGCAGTTCTTC.

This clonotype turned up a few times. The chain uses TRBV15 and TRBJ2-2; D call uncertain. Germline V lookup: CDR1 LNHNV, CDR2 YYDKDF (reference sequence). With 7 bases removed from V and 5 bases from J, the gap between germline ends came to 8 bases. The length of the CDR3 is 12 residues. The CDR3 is CATIDQTGELFF. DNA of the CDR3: TGTGCCACCATCGACCAGACCGGGGAGCTGTTTTTT.

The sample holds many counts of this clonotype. The CDR3 loop is CASSLDSPLHF. CDR3 bases: TGTGCCAGCAGCTTAGATTCACCCCTCCACTTT. The chain joins TRBV7-2 to TRBJ1-6; D remains ambiguous. V lost 1 base, J lost 8 bases, and 0 bases lay in between. CDR3 length: 11 amino acids. Per germline, CDR1 SGHTA and CDR2 FQGNSA.

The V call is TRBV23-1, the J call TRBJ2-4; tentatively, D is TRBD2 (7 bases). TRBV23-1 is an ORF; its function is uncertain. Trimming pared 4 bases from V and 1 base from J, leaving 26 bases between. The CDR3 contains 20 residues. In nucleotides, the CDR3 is TGCGCCAGCAGTCCCAACTCGCGCCCGGGGGGCCTGGGGGCCAAAAACATTCAGTACTTC. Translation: CASSPNSRPGGLGAKNIQYF.

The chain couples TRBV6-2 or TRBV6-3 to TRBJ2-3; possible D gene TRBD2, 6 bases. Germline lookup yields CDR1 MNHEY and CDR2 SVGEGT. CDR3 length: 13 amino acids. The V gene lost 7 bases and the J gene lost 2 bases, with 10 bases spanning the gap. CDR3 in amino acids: CASIRDFTDTQYF. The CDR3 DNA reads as TGTGCCAGCATCAGGGACTTCACAGATACGCAGTATTTT.

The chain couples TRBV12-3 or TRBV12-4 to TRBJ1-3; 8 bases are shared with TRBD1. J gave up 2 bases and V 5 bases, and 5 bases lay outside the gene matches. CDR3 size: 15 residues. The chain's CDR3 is CASSPQDRAGNTIYF. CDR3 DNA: TGTGCCAGCAGTCCCCAGGACAGGGCTGGAAACACCATATATTTT.

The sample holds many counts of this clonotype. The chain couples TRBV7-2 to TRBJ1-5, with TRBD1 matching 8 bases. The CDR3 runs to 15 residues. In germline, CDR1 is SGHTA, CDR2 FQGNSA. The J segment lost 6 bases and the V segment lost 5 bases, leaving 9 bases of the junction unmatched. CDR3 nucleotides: TGTGCCAGCAGCACCACAGGGGGGGGGGGTCAGCCCCAGCATTTT. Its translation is CASSTTGGGGQPQHF. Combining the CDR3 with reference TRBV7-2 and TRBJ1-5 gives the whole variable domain GAGVSQSPSNKVTEKGKDVELRCDPISGHTALYWYRQSLGQGLEFLIYFQGNSAPDKSGLPSDRFSAERTGGSVSTLTIQRTQQEDSAVYLCASSTTGGGGQPQHFGDGTRLSIL.

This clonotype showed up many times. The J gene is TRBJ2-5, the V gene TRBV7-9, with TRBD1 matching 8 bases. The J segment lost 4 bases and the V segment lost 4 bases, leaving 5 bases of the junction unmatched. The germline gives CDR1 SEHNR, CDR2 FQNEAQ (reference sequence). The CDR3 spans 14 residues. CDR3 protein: CASSSRTGRETQYF. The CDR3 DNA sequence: TGTGCCAGCAGCTCCCGGACAGGGCGAGAGACCCAGTACTTC.

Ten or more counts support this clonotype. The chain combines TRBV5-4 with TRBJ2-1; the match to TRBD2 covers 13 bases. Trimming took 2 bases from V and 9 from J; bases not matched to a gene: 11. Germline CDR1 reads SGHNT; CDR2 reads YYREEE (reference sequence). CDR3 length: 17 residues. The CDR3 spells CASSLLAGGPRYGEQFF. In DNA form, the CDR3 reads TGTGCCAGCAGCTTACTAGCGGGGGGGCCTCGGTACGGTGAGCAGTTCTTC.

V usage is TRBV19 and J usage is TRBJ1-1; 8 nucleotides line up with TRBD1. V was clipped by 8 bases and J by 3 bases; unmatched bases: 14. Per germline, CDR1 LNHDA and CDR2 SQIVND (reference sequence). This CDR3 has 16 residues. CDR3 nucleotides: TGTGCCAGTCGGACAGGGATGGGCGGGGGAGACACTGAAGCTTTCTTT. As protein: CASRTGMGGGDTEAFF.

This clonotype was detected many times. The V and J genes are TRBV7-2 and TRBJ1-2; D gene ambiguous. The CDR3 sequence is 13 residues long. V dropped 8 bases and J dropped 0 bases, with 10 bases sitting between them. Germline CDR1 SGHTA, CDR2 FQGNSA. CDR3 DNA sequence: TGTGCCAGCGAGTCCCTAACTAACTATGGCTACACCTTC. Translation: CASESLTNYGYTF.

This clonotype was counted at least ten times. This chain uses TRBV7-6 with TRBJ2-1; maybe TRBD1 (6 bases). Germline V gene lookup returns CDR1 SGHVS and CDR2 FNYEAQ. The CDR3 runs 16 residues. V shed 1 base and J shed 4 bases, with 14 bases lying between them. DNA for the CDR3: TGTGCCAGCAGCTTAGACCCAGGGGTTAGTTACAATGAGCAGTTCTTC. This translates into CASSLDPGVSYNEQFF.